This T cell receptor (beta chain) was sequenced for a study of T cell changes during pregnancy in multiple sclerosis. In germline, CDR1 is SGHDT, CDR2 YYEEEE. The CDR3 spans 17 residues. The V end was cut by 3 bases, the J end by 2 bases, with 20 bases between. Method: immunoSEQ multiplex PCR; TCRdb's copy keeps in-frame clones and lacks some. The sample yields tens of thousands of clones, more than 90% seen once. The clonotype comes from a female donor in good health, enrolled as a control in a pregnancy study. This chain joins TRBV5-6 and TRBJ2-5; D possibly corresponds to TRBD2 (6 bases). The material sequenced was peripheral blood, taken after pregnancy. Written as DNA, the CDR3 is TGTGCCAGCAGCTCCTCACTTGACTGGAGGGGACAAGAGACCCAGTACTTC. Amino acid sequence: CASSSSLDWRGQETQYF.